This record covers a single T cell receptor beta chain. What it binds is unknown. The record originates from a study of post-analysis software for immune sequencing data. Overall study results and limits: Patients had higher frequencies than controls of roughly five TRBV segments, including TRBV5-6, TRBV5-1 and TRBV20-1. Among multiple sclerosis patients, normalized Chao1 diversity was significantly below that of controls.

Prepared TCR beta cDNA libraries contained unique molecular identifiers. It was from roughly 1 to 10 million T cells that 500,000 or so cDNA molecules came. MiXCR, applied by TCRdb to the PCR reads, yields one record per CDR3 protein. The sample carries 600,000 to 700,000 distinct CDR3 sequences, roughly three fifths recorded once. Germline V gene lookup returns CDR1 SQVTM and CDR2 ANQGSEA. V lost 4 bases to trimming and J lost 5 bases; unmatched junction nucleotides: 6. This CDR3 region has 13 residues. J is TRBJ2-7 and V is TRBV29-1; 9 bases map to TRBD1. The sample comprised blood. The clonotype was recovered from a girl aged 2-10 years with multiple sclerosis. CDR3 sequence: CSVGWDRVHEQYF. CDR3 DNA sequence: TGCAGCGTTGGTTGGGACAGGGTACACGAGCAGTACTTC.